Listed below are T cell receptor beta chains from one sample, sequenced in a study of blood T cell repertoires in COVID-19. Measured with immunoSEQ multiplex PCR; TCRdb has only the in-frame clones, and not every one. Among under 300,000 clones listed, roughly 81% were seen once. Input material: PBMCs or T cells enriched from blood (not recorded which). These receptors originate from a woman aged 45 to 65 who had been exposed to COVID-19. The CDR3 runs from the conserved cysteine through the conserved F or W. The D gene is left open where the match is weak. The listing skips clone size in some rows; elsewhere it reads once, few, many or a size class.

CDR3aa: CASSQDRGEHGYTF
CDR3nt: TGTGCCAGCAGCCAAGACAGGGGCGAGCATGGCTACACCTTC
v_gene: TRBV3-1/TRBV3-2
j_gene: TRBJ1-2
len: 14
d_gene: -
abundance: -

CDR3aa: CASSPFGTGVEKLFF
CDR3nt: TGTGCCAGCTCACCATTTGGGACAGGGGTTGAAAAACTGTTTTTT
v_gene: TRBV18
j_gene: TRBJ1-4
len: 15
d_gene: TRBD1
abundance: -

CDR3aa: CATSNGGDGYTF
CDR3nt: TGTGCCACCAGTAACGGAGGGGATGGCTACACCTTC
v_gene: TRBV24-1
j_gene: TRBJ1-2
len: 12
d_gene: -
abundance: -

CDR3aa: CATSRDPGHGHNEKLFF
CDR3nt: TGTGCCACCAGCAGAGATCCCGGACACGGACATAATGAAAAACTGTTTTTT
v_gene: TRBV15
j_gene: TRBJ1-4
len: 17
d_gene: -
abundance: -

CDR3aa: CASSFGTWGGEQYF
CDR3nt: TGCGCCAGCAGCTTCGGGACTTGGGGAGGGGAGCAGTATTTT
v_gene: TRBV5-1
j_gene: TRBJ2-3
len: 14
d_gene: TRBD2
abundance: -

CDR3aa: CASSWGLGADYEQYF
CDR3nt: TGTGCCAGCAGTTGGGGTTTGGGGGCTGACTACGAGCAGTACTTC
v_gene: TRBV2
j_gene: TRBJ2-7
len: 15
d_gene: -
abundance: -

CDR3aa: CASSRGQGAKVQPQHF
CDR3nt: TGTGCCAGTAGTAGGGGACAGGGGGCGAAGGTACAGCCCCAGCATTTT
v_gene: TRBV19
j_gene: TRBJ1-5
len: 16
d_gene: TRBD1
abundance: -

CDR3aa: CASKTSGPYNEQFF
CDR3nt: TGTGCCAGCAAGACTAGCGGGCCCTACAATGAGCAGTTCTTC
v_gene: TRBV7-2
j_gene: TRBJ2-1
len: 14
d_gene: TRBD2
abundance: -

CDR3aa: CASIVTQGALSYTF
CDR3nt: TGTGCCAGCATCGTTACACAGGGGGCATTAAGCTACACCTTC
v_gene: TRBV6-6
j_gene: TRBJ1-2
len: 14
d_gene: TRBD1
abundance: -

CDR3aa: CASSQAGQAAEKLFF
CDR3nt: TGCGCCAGCAGCCAGGCTGGACAGGCGGCTGAAAAACTGTTTTTT
v_gene: TRBV4-3
j_gene: TRBJ1-4
len: 15
d_gene: TRBD1
abundance: -

CDR3aa: CASSLIPRANSPLHF
CDR3nt: TGTGCCAGCAGCTTAATCCCGCGGGCAAATTCACCCCTCCACTTT
v_gene: TRBV11-2
j_gene: TRBJ1-6
len: 15
d_gene: -
abundance: -

CDR3aa: CASSLAPGQGNGYTF
CDR3nt: TGCGCCAGCAGCTTGGCCCCGGGACAGGGGAATGGCTACACCTTC
v_gene: TRBV5-1
j_gene: TRBJ1-2
len: 15
d_gene: TRBD1
abundance: -

CDR3aa: CSASPTPGGRDTQYF
CDR3nt: TGCAGTGCTAGTCCTACCCCAGGGGGGAGGGATACGCAGTATTTT
v_gene: TRBV20-1
j_gene: TRBJ2-3
len: 15
d_gene: -
abundance: once

CDR3aa: CASSKGRFRSPLHF
CDR3nt: TGTGCCAGCAGCAAAGGGAGGTTTCGGTCACCCCTCCACTTT
v_gene: TRBV21-1
j_gene: TRBJ1-6
len: 14
d_gene: -
abundance: -

CDR3aa: CASSVLGTSGGETQYF
CDR3nt: TGTGCCAGCAGTGTGCTCGGGACTTCAGGGGGGGAGACCCAGTACTTC
v_gene: TRBV28
j_gene: TRBJ2-5
len: 16
d_gene: -
abundance: -

CDR3aa: CSVALSGNNSPLHF
CDR3nt: TGCAGCGTTGCTTTATCCGGGAATAATTCACCCCTCCACTTT
v_gene: TRBV29-1
j_gene: TRBJ1-6
len: 14
d_gene: -
abundance: -

CDR3aa: CASTSGGAGDEQFF
CDR3nt: TGTGCCAGCACCAGCGGGGGGGCGGGCGATGAGCAGTTCTTC
v_gene: TRBV6-4
j_gene: TRBJ2-1
len: 14
d_gene: TRBD2
abundance: few

CDR3aa: CSAGDREAFF
CDR3nt: TGCAGCGCTGGGGACAGGGAAGCTTTCTTT
v_gene: TRBV29-1
j_gene: TRBJ1-1
len: 10
d_gene: TRBD1
abundance: -

CDR3aa: CASGERFSYNEQFF
CDR3nt: TGTGCCAGCGGAGAAAGGTTCTCCTACAATGAGCAGTTCTTC
v_gene: TRBV6-5
j_gene: TRBJ2-1
len: 14
d_gene: -
abundance: -

CDR3aa: CASGLVGLVGLSGGGYTF
CDR3nt: TGTGCTAGTGGTTTAGTGGGCTTAGTGGGGTTGTCGGGGGGTGGCTACACCTTC
v_gene: TRBV12-5
j_gene: TRBJ1-2
len: 18
d_gene: -
abundance: -